The 17 T cell receptor beta chains given below trace back to one sample, sequenced in a study of T-cell reconstitution after alpha-beta-depleted transplantation in children. Unique molecular identifiers were built into the TCRbeta library. TCRdb itself ran the PCR reads through MiXCR, one entry per CDR3 protein. The table includes tens of thousands of distinct CDR3 sequences, less than 6% detected once. The specimen was PBMCs, mostly from graft donor cells, collected 60 days after TCRalphabeta/CD19-depleted stem cell transplant. The receptors shown here come from a female patient between 2 and 15 years old who had a stem cell transplant for aplastic anemia, so the T cells may come from the graft donor.

This chain's CDR3 is CASSAQRGGPRDEQYF. CDR3 nucleotide sequence: TGTGCCAGCAGTGCGCAGAGGGGAGGGCCTAGGGACGAGCAGTACTTC. The rearrangement joins TRBV2 to TRBJ2-7, with TRBD2 matching over 7 bases. Unmatched junction bases numbered 14, after V lost 4 bases and J lost 5 bases. The CDR3 totals 16 residues. The germline V gene encodes CDR1 SNHLY and CDR2 FYNNEI.

This clonotype was recorded at least ten times. The gene calls are TRBV4-1 and TRBJ2-7; D gene ambiguous. CDR3 length: 15 residues. Trimming left V 1 base short and J 4 bases short, with 14 bases between. Germline lookup yields CDR1 MGHRA and CDR2 YSYEKL. The CDR3 nucleotides read TGCGCCAGCAGCCAAGTAGACTTCCCGACGTACGAGCAGTACTTC. This codes for CASSQVDFPTYEQYF.

The CDR3 reads CASSLGGPANTGELFF. As DNA, the CDR3 is TGTGCCAGCAGCTTGGGGGGGCCAGCTAACACCGGGGAGCTGTTTTTT. V and J are TRBV7-2 and TRBJ2-2; D is perhaps TRBD2 (7 bases). Between the trimmed V and J ends, which lost 3 bases and 2 bases, there was a span of 13 bases. The CDR3 runs 16 residues. The V gene's germline CDR1 is SGHTA and CDR2 FQGNSA.

This clonotype was counted once. A much bigger clone sits one base away, suggesting this may be a read error. This sequence joins TRBV5-5 and TRBJ2-4; 11 positions match TRBD2. The CDR3 is 16 amino acids. J lost 11 bases, V lost 1 base, and 11 bases had no gene match. Germline loops: CDR1 SGHKS, CDR2 YYEKEE (reference sequence). The CDR3 coding sequence is TGTGCCAGCAGCTTGAGTAGCGGGGGGGCCGGAGACTTTCAGTACTTC. Translation: CASSLSSGGAGDFQYF.

This clonotype was counted at least ten times. The gene calls are TRBV10-3 and TRBJ2-5, with 7 bases identical to TRBD2. The CDR3 is 15 amino acids. Germline lookup yields CDR1 ENHRY and CDR2 SYGVKD. V lost 5 bases to trimming and J lost 2 bases; unmatched junction nucleotides: 8. The CDR3: CAISSWRGFQETQYF. The CDR3 coding sequence is TGTGCCATCAGTTCGTGGCGGGGGTTTCAAGAGACCCAGTACTTC.

At least ten counts were recorded for this clonotype. This sequence joins TRBV3-1 and TRBJ2-7; D gene uncertain. Germline V gives CDR1 LGHDT, CDR2 YNNKEL (reference sequence). The ends were cut back, 0 bases at V and 4 bases at J, with 19 bases in the middle. The CDR3 loop spans 17 amino acids. Here the CDR3 DNA reads TGTGCCAGCAGCCAAGATTCCGCAGGCCGCCCGGATTACGAGCAGTACTTC. Amino acid sequence: CASSQDSAGRPDYEQYF.

This clonotype was picked up many times. The CDR3, as DNA: TGTGCCAGCAGCTCCCGAGTCGCACGCAATGAGCAGTTCTTC. Amino acids: CASSSRVARNEQFF. The chain carries TRBV7-9 and TRBJ2-1; D unresolved. Germline CDR1 is SEHNR and CDR2 is FQNEAQ (reference sequence). The CDR3 runs to 14 residues. V gave up 4 bases and J gave up 6 bases, with 13 bases separating them.

In this sample, this clonotype turned up many times. The chain couples TRBV20-1 to TRBJ2-1, with a possible D match to TRBD2 (6 bases). CDR1 DFQATT and CDR2 SNEGSKA come from the germline V gene (reference sequence). V lost 3 bases and J 8 bases, leaving 8 bases between the germline ends. The CDR3 is made up of 11 amino acids. In DNA, the CDR3 is TGCAGTGCTAGGGCGGGGCATGAGCAGTTCTTC. It translates to CSARAGHEQFF.

The chain recombines TRBV2 with TRBJ2-1, with 7 positions matching TRBD2. This CDR3 is built from 15 residues. The germline V gene encodes CDR1 SNHLY and CDR2 FYNNEI. The V gene end was trimmed by 7 bases and the J gene end by 3 bases; junction bases not matched to a gene: 9. The CDR3 DNA sequence: TGTGCCAGCACCCTGACCTCTAGCGGCTACAATGAGCAGTTCTTC. This codes for CASTLTSSGYNEQFF.

This clonotype was counted between two and nine times. The rearrangement uses TRBV20-1 and TRBJ2-7, with D perhaps matching TRBD1 (6 bases). Germline CDR1 DFQATT, CDR2 SNEGSKA (reference sequence). V was cut by 3 bases and J by 4 bases, with 19 bases left in between. The CDR3 contains 15 residues. The CDR3 spells CSASEGSGVFYEQYF. CDR3 sequence (DNA): TGCAGTGCTAGTGAGGGGTCAGGGGTTTTTTACGAGCAGTACTTC.

This clonotype has more than one count but fewer than ten. This chain uses TRBV5-1 with TRBJ1-1; D is perhaps TRBD1 (5 bases). This CDR3 has 14 amino acids. Germline V gene data show CDR1 as SGHRS and CDR2 as YFSETQ. The V end lost 4 bases, the J end lost 5 bases, and 15 bases lay between the germline ends. CDR3 sequence: CASSPSGGGTEAFF. In DNA, the CDR3 is TGCGCCAGCAGCCCCTCCGGGGGGGGAACTGAAGCTTTCTTT.

This CDR3 reads CASSIEGQGYYEQYF. The DNA of the CDR3 is TGCGCCAGCAGCATTGAGGGACAGGGGTACTACGAGCAGTACTTC. The rearrangement links TRBV5-1 to TRBJ2-7; 10 bases match TRBD1. V gave up 4 bases and J gave up 3 bases; unmatched junction bases: 7. The V gene's germline CDR1 is SGHRS and CDR2 YFSETQ. The CDR3 covers 15 residues.

The chain couples TRBV3-1 to TRBJ2-7; 14 nucleotides agree with TRBD2. V lost 5 bases to trimming and J lost 0 bases; unmatched junction nucleotides: 3. Germline CDR1 is LGHDT and CDR2 is YNNKEL (reference sequence). This CDR3 has 16 residues. The CDR3 reads CASSKGLAGVSYEQYF. The CDR3 nucleotides read TGTGCCAGCAGCAAGGGACTAGCGGGAGTCTCCTACGAGCAGTACTTC.

This clonotype was counted ten times or more. The chain uses TRBV28 and TRBJ2-3, with 11 bases matching TRBD1. The CDR3 has 16 amino acids. Losses at the gene ends were 3 bases for V and 6 bases for J; bases not matched to a gene: 8. Germline CDR1 is MDHEN and CDR2 is SYDVKM. The CDR3 region is CASSFPGQGGWDTQYF. The DNA for the CDR3 is TGTGCCAGCAGTTTTCCGGGACAGGGGGGTTGGGATACGCAGTATTTT.

This clonotype was found many times. This chain links TRBV6-2 or TRBV6-3 with TRBJ2-3; 9 nucleotides align to TRBD2. V trimming: 10 bases; J trimming: 7 bases; junction bases outside the gene matches: 15. The CDR3 runs 15 residues. Germline V CDR1 and CDR2: MNHEY, SVGEGT. CDR3 DNA sequence: TGTGCCACCGGACCTAGCGGGACAACGGGGAATACGCAGTATTTT. It codes for CATGPSGTTGNTQYF.

This clonotype was detected ten times or more. The chain has TRBV4-1 and TRBJ2-1, with 8 positions matching TRBD1. This CDR3 region has 19 residues. The J segment lost 5 bases and the V segment lost 0 bases, leaving 15 bases of the junction unmatched. CDR1 is MGHRA, CDR2 YSYEKL, per germline. Here the CDR3 reads CASSQDRPLTGAKDNEQFF. CDR3 in DNA: TGCGCCAGCAGCCAAGATCGCCCTTTGACAGGGGCAAAGGACAATGAGCAGTTCTTC.

This clonotype has ten or more counts. The chain employs TRBV7-9 and TRBJ1-5, with TRBD1 matching over 11 bases. CDR1 and CDR2 (germline): SEHNR, FQNEAQ (reference sequence). The CDR3 contains 15 residues. V shed 6 bases, J shed 4 bases, and the junction held 5 bases outside the gene matches. Here the CDR3 reads CASSTGQGGNQPQHF. CDR3 DNA sequence: TGTGCCAGCAGTACGGGACAGGGGGGAAATCAGCCCCAGCATTTT.